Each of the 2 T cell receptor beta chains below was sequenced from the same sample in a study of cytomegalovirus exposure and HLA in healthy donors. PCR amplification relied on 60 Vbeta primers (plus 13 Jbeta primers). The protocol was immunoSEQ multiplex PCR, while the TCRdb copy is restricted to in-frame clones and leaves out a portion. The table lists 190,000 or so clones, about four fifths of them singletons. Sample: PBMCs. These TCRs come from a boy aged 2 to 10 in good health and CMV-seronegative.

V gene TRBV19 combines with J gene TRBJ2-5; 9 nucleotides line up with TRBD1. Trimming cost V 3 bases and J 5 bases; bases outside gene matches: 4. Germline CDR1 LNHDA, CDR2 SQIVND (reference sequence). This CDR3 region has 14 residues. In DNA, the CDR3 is TGTGCCAGTAGTATCACCGGGACAGGGGAGACCCAGTACTTC. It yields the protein CASSITGTGETQYF. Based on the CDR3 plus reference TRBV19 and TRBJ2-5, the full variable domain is DGGITQSPKYLFRKEGQNVTLSCEQNLNHDAMYWYRQDPGQGLRLIYYSQIVNDFQKGDIAEGYSVSREKKESFPLTVTSAQKNPTAFYLCASSITGTGETQYFGPGTRLLVL.

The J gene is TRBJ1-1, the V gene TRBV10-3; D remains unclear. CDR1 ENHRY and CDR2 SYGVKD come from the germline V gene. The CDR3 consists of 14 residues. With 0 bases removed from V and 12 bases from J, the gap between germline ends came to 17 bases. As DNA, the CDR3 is TGTGCCATCAGTGAGTCCGAGAGCATTCCACCGACTTTCTTT. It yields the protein CAISESESIPPTFF.